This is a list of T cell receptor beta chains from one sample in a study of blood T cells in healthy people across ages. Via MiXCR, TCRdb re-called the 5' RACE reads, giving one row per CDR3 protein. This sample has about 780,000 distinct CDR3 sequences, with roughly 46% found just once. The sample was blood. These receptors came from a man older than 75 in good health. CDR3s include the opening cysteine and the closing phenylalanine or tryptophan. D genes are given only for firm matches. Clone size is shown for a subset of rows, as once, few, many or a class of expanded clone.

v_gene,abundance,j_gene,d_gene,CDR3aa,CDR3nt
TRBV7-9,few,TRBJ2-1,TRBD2,CASSLALAGAGDNEQFF,TGTGCCAGCAGCTTAGCTTTAGCGGGAGCTGGCGACAATGAGCAGTTCTTC
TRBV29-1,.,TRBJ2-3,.,CSVDTQGVDTQYF,TGCAGCGTTGATACCCAGGGCGTTGATACGCAGTATTTT
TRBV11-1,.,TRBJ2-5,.,CASSLALTSETQYF,TGTGCCAGCAGCTTAGCGCTAACTTCAGAGACCCAGTACTTC
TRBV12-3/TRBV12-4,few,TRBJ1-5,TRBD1,CASSLWGGQYSNQPQHF,TGTGCCAGCAGTTTATGGGGGGGACAGTATAGCAATCAGCCCCAGCATTTT
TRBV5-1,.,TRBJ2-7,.,CASSPIRWPYEQYF,TGCGCCAGCAGCCCGATCCGATGGCCCTACGAGCAGTACTTC
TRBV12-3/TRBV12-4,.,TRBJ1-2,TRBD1,CASSSRDRGGYTF,TGTGCCAGCAGTTCCCGGGACAGGGGTGGCTACACCTTC
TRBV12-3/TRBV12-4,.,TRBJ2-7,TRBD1,CASRDRANEQYF,TGTGCCAGCAGAGACAGGGCGAACGAGCAGTACTTC
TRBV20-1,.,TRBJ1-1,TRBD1,CSAEVGTGYAEAFF,TGCAGTGCCGAAGTAGGGACAGGGTATGCTGAAGCTTTCTTT
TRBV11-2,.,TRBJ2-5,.,CASSLRSGTAGQETQYF,TGTGCCAGCAGCTTAAGATCGGGAACAGCAGGACAAGAGACCCAGTACTTC
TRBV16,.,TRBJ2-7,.,CASSLPPNYEQYF,TGTGCCAGCAGCCTGCCCCCCAACTACGAGCAGTACTTC
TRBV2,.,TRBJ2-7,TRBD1,CASRSGQGKTYEQYF,TGTGCCAGCAGGTCGGGACAGGGGAAGACCTACGAGCAGTACTTC
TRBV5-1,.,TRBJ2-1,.,CASSPSRGAISTEQFF,TGCGCCAGCAGCCCCTCCCGGGGGGCAATAAGTACTGAGCAGTTCTTC
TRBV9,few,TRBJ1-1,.,CASSALGRGTEAFF,TGTGCCAGCAGCGCCCTAGGACGGGGCACTGAAGCTTTCTTT
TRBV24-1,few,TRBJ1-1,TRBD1,CATTSGQGNTEAFF,TGTGCCACCACCTCCGGACAGGGGAACACTGAAGCTTTCTTT
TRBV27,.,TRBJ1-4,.,CASSSRLHYPSLGRKDNEKLFF,TGTGCCAGCAGTTCCCGACTCCATTACCCCTCGCTGGGACGAAAGGACAATGAAAAACTGTTTTTT
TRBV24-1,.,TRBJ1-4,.,CATSDPNNEKLFF,TGTGCCACCAGTGATCCGAATAATGAAAAACTGTTTTTT
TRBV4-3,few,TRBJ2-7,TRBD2,CASSQDGTSGSNEQYF,TGCGCCAGCAGCCAAGACGGGACTAGCGGGAGTAACGAGCAGTACTTC
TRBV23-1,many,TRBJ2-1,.,CASSHPDMSSYNEQFF,TGCGCCAGCAGTCACCCCGACATGAGCTCCTACAATGAGCAGTTCTTC
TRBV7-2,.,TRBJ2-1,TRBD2,CASSSTTSGRGRGETQFF,TGTGCCAGCAGCTCCACGACTAGCGGGAGAGGGAGAGGAGAGACCCAGTTCTTC
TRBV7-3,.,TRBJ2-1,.,CASSGREIYNEQFF,TGTGCCAGCAGCGGGCGGGAAATCTACAATGAGCAGTTCTTC
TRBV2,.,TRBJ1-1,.,CASSVWRDTEAFF,TGTGCCAGCAGTGTGTGGCGGGACACTGAAGCTTTCTTT
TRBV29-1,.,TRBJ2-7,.,CSAINSLGLAYEQYF,TGCAGCGCCATAAACAGCCTGGGCCTAGCCTACGAGCAGTACTTC
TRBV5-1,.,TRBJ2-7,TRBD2,CASSSLLSGRADEQYF,TGCGCCAGCAGTTCACTCCTTAGCGGGAGGGCCGACGAGCAGTACTTC
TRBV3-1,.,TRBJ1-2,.,CASSLTAGIAGYTF,TGTGCCAGCAGCCTTACTGCAGGCATTGCTGGCTACACCTTC
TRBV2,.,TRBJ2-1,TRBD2,CANSGSASGTVYNEQFF,TGTGCCAACAGTGGATCGGCTAGCGGGACGGTCTACAATGAGCAGTTCTTC
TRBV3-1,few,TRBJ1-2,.,CANSRGSPGVNYGYTF,TGTGCCAACAGCCGCGGTTCTCCAGGGGTGAACTATGGCTACACCTTC
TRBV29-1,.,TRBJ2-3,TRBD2,CSVEGGQLAGSTDTQYF,TGCAGCGTTGAAGGCGGTCAGCTAGCGGGTAGCACAGATACGCAGTATTTT
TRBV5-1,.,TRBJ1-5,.,CASSLEGRQPQHF,TGCGCCAGCAGCTTGGAAGGGCGACAGCCCCAGCATTTT